The 12 T cell receptor beta chains below come from one sample, sequenced in a study of T cell responses to AZD1222 COVID-19 vaccine. Only in-frame clones appear in the TCRdb table, and some are missing; sequencing was by immunoSEQ multiplex PCR. The sample holds some 180,000 clones, roughly 92% seen once. Sample: peripheral blood, taken on day 0 of AZD1222 vaccination. The receptors shown here come from an adult in good health.

The V gene is TRBV2, the J gene TRBJ1-5; no clear D gene. CDR1 SNHLY and CDR2 FYNNEI come from the germline V gene. The CDR3 consists of 14 residues. Trimming removed 2 bases at V and 8 bases at J, with 13 bases between. In DNA form, the CDR3 reads TGTGCCAGCAGTGAAAACGGGTTAAGGGAGCCCCAGCATTTT. It translates to CASSENGLREPQHF.

V gene TRBV28 combines with J gene TRBJ1-2; D possibly corresponds to TRBD1 (6 bases). Germline values: CDR1 MDHEN, CDR2 SYDVKM. The ends were cut back, 11 bases at V and 6 bases at J, with 16 bases in the middle. CDR3 length equals 12 residues. The DNA for the CDR3 is TGTGCCGCAAGGAGGGGGTCAAATGGCTACACCTTC. This codes for CAARRGSNGYTF.

The chain recombines TRBV7-8 with TRBJ2-7; tentative D call: TRBD1 (6 bases). The V and J ends lost 5 bases and 3 bases respectively, with 17 bases between them. CDR3 size: 15 residues. Germline loops: CDR1 SGHVS, CDR2 FQNEAQ. CDR3 DNA sequence: TGTGCCAGCAGCGCCCGACAGGTCTTCAGCTACGAGCAGTACTTC. It encodes CASSARQVFSYEQYF. Drawing the rest from reference TRBV7-8 and TRBJ2-7, the complete variable domain is GAGVSQSPRYKVAKRGQDVALRCDPISGHVSLFWYQQALGQGPEFLTYFQNEAQLDKSGLPSDRFFAERPEGSVSTLKIQRTQQEDSAVYLCASSARQVFSYEQYFGPGTRLTVT.

The chain couples TRBV28 to TRBJ1-5; a weak D match, TRBD1 (5 bases). V lost 3 bases and J lost 7, with 13 bases in between. Germline CDR1 reads MDHEN; CDR2 reads SYDVKM. There are 14 residues in the CDR3. The CDR3 here is CASSFPQGRQPQHF. The CDR3 nucleotides are TGTGCCAGCAGTTTCCCGCAGGGCCGGCAGCCCCAGCATTTT.

The J gene is TRBJ1-2, the V gene TRBV6-6, with 7 bases that match TRBD1. The CDR3 runs 14 residues. CDR1 is MNHNY and CDR2 is SVGAGI in the germline V gene (reference sequence). The trim removed 5 bases at V and 2 bases at J, leaving 5 bases unmatched. CDR3 region: CASSGDRANYGYTF. DNA for the CDR3: TGTGCCAGCAGTGGTGACAGGGCCAACTATGGCTACACCTTC.

Only one count was recorded for this clone. The J gene is TRBJ1-2, the V gene TRBV11-2; 7 bases align to TRBD1. The germline gives CDR1 SGHAT, CDR2 FQNNGV. The CDR3 runs to 15 residues. The trim removed 1 base at V and 2 bases at J, leaving 4 bases unmatched. CDR3 sequence (DNA): TGTGCCAGCAGCTTAGTTAGGACAGGCAACTATGGCTACACCTTC. Protein sequence: CASSLVRTGNYGYTF.

The CDR3 here is CAIRRQGANGGYTF. DNA for the CDR3: TGTGCCATCAGGAGACAGGGGGCGAATGGTGGCTACACCTTC. The V gene is TRBV10-3, the J gene TRBJ1-2, with 10 bases that match TRBD1. V trimming: 6 bases; J trimming: 7 bases; junction bases outside the gene matches: 8. Germline V gene data show CDR1 as ENHRY and CDR2 as SYGVKD. The length of the CDR3 is 14 residues.

This rearrangement joins TRBV13 to TRBJ1-1; D uncertain. Trimming left V 6 bases short and J 1 base short, with 15 bases between. Germline CDR1 is PRHDT and CDR2 is FYEKMQ (reference sequence). The CDR3 contains 15 residues. CDR3 sequence: CASSRTDQGNTEAFF. Here the CDR3 DNA reads TGTGCCAGCAGTCGGACGGACCAAGGGAACACTGAAGCTTTCTTT.

The rearrangement links TRBV7-7 to TRBJ2-3; 9 nucleotides line up with TRBD2. The V gene end was trimmed by 5 bases and the J gene end by 1 base; junction bases not matched to a gene: 7. CDR3 size: 16 residues. Germline V CDR1 and CDR2: SSHAT, FNYEAQ (reference sequence). In DNA, the CDR3 is TGTGCCAGCAGCCCTGGGGTAGCGGGGGGCACAGATACGCAGTATTTT. Its protein product is CASSPGVAGGTDTQYF.

The chain combines TRBV27 with TRBJ1-4; D ambiguous. Trimming took off 3 bases at V and 2 bases at J, with 7 bases between the two ends. CDR3 size: 14 residues. CDR1 MNHEY and CDR2 SMNVEV come from the germline V gene (reference sequence). The CDR3 reads CASSFGATNEKLFF. As DNA, the CDR3 is TGTGCCAGCAGTTTCGGCGCGACTAATGAAAAACTGTTTTTT. The entire variable domain, with the rest obtained from reference TRBV27 and TRBJ1-4, is as follows: EAQVTQNPRYLITVTGKKLTVTCSQNMNHEYMSWYRQDPGLGLRQIYYSMNVEVTDKGDVPEGYKVSRKEKRNFPLILESPSPNQTSLYFCASSFGATNEKLFFGSGTQLSVL.

The chain uses TRBV25-1 and TRBJ1-2, with D possibly TRBD1 on 5 matching bases. V was cut by 2 bases and J by 9 bases, with 16 bases left in between. The CDR3 runs to 14 residues. CDR1 and CDR2 from the germline V gene are MGHDK and SYGVNS. DNA for the CDR3: TGTGCCAGCAGTGAACGATCAGGGACTCTACGCTACACCTTC. The encoded protein is CASSERSGTLRYTF.

The CDR3 loop is CASSLRAAGELFF. The CDR3 DNA is TGTGCCAGCAGCTTAAGGGCAGCCGGGGAGCTGTTTTTT. The J gene is TRBJ2-2, the V gene TRBV11-2; D is undetermined. Per germline, CDR1 SGHAT and CDR2 FQNNGV. CDR3 length equals 13 residues. V was cut by 2 bases and J by 6 bases, with 7 bases left in between. The whole variable domain, filled in from reference TRBV11-2 and TRBJ2-2, reads EAGVAQSPRYKIIEKRQSVAFWCNPISGHATLYWYQQILGQGPKLLIQFQNNGVVDDSQLPKDRFSAERLKGVDSTLKIQPAKLEDSAVYLCASSLRAAGELFFGEGSRLTVL.